This is a list of T cell receptor beta chains from one sample in a study of shared clonotypes between healthy human individuals. The protocol was immunoSEQ multiplex PCR, while the TCRdb copy is restricted to in-frame clones and leaves out a portion. The sample lists some 2.1 million clones, roughly 94% occurring once. Sequenced sample: naive CD8+ T cells sorted from blood. The origin of the receptors is a man aged 18 to 35 in good health. Each CDR3 is given without its conserved first and last residue. D genes are given only for firm matches.

V,D,CDR3
TRBV6-6,TRBD2,ASGSLAVSSYEQY
TRBV19,TRBD2,ASSPGSGGTYEQY
TRBV4-2,.,ASSPLALTDTQY
TRBV29-1,.,SVDGGASEAF
TRBV27,TRBD2,ASRTSGGRSYNEQF
TRBV6-5,TRBD1,ASSLLTGGRWETQY
TRBV6-1,.,ASSDLGTRFSDTQY
TRBV11-2,.,ASSLDLAGELF
TRBV7-9,.,ASSSNAGTEQETQY
TRBV30,TRBD2,AWTTSASSYEQY